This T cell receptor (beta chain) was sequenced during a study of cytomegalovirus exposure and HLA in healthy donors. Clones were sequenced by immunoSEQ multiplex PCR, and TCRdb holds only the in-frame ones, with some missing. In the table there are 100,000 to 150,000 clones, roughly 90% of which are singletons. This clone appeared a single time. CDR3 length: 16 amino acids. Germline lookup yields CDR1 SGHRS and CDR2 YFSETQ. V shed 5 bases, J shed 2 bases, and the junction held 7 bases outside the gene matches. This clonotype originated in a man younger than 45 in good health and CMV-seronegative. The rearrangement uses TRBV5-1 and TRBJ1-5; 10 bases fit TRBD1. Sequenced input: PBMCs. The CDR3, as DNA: TGCGCCAGCAGGCCGGAAGGGACAGGGGGCAATCAGCCCCAGCATTTT. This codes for CASRPEGTGGNQPQHF.